The clone carrying this TCR beta chain was seen a handful of times. Each cDNA got a UMI-containing oligo ligated at its 3' end. The first PCR ran 4 to 5 cycles with an equimolar RC1.1 and RC1.2 beta primer mix. In TCRdb, the UMI-ligation and nested PCR reads were re-called with MiXCR into one record per CDR3 protein. The table lists about 30,000 distinct CDR3 sequences, 6% to 9.5% of them singletons. The data belong to a study of quantifying T cell responses using KT2 cells. Background on the study: TCR alpha and beta constant-region primers primed reverse transcription of RNA.

The CDR3 loop spans 15 amino acids. Germline CDR1 LGHDT, CDR2 YNNKEL (reference sequence). The V end lost 2 bases, the J end lost 4 bases, and 11 bases lay between the germline ends. This chain uses TRBV3-1 with TRBJ2-2, with a weak D call TRBD2 (5 bases). This TCR derives from a human donor. The specimen sequenced was PBMCs spiked with cells of the T cell clone KT2. The chain's CDR3 is CASSQSPGITGELFF. The CDR3 coding sequence is TGTGCCAGCAGCCAAAGCCCGGGGATCACCGGGGAGCTGTTTTTT.